This T cell receptor (beta chain) is from a study of CD8+CD57+ T cells in acquired aplastic anemia. Across the study: Recorded DNA amounts for sorted CD4+ and CD8+ cells had an average of around 3.5 ug. Study-level points and caveats: Between the patient and control groups, CD8+ Simpson's diversity did not differ significantly.

Profiles of TCR beta VDJ and CDR3 were generated from a genomic DNA template. TCRdb re-called the reads with MiXCR, one entry per CDR3 protein. The sample has some 140,000 distinct CDR3 sequences, less than 60% seen once. Before being chosen for sequencing, patients had shown CD8+CD57+ cell expansion by flow cytometry. This CDR3 is 15 amino acids long. Germline V gives CDR1 DFQATT, CDR2 SNEGSKA (reference sequence). Trimming took 0 bases from V and 4 from J, leaving 13 bases between them. Comment on this clonotype: What it binds is unknown.

The chain is built from TRBV20-1 and TRBJ2-1; D is perhaps TRBD1 (5 bases). The TCR sequence derives from a human donor with aplastic anemia. The specimen was sorted CD4+, CD8+, or CD8+CD57+ T cells (not recorded which) from PBMCs. Here the CDR3 reads CSARDLDSPYNEQFF. DNA of the CDR3: TGCAGTGCTAGAGATCTTGACAGCCCTTACAATGAGCAGTTCTTC.